A selection of T cell receptor beta chains follows, all from one sample in a study of blood T cell repertoires in COVID-19. TCRdb keeps only in-frame clones here, not all; method: immunoSEQ multiplex PCR. Of 200,000 to 250,000 clones listed, around 86% are singletons. The source material was PBMCs or T cells enriched from blood (not recorded which). These receptors were collected from a woman aged 50 to 65 with acute COVID-19. Each CDR3 is given with its conserved first and last residue. A D gene is named only where the DNA matches it firmly. Clone size, where shown, is once, few, many, or a class for clones that have expanded.

TRBV5-1	TRBD1	TRBJ2-2	15	-	TGCGCCAGCAGAAGGACAGGCCAGAACACCGGGGAGCTGTTTTTT	CASRRTGQNTGELFF
TRBV19	TRBD2	TRBJ2-7	15	-	TGTGCCAGTAGCCAACTAGCGGGAGGCTCCTACGAGCAGTACTTC	CASSQLAGGSYEQYF
TRBV7-2	-	TRBJ1-4	15	-	TGTGCCAGCAGCATTCGGACAGCCGGAGTAGAAAAACTGTTTTTT	CASSIRTAGVEKLFF
TRBV19	TRBD1	TRBJ2-5	15	once	TGTGCCAGTAGTTCCTGGGGACAGCAGCAAGAGACCCAGTACTTC	CASSSWGQQQETQYF
TRBV30	TRBD1	TRBJ1-2	12	few	TGTGCCTGGACCCAGGGGGAATATGGCTACACCTTC	CAWTQGEYGYTF
TRBV5-1	-	TRBJ1-6	15	-	TGCGCCAGCAGCTTGGACACCTCATATAATTCACCCCTCCACTTT	CASSLDTSYNSPLHF
TRBV7-9	-	TRBJ2-7	13	-	TGTGCCAGCAGCCCGGGAGCCCCCGACGAGCAGTACTTC	CASSPGAPDEQYF
TRBV6-2/TRBV6-3	-	TRBJ1-5	14	-	TGTGCCAGCAGTTACGACAGAGGAAATCAGCCCCAGCATTTT	CASSYDRGNQPQHF
TRBV9	-	TRBJ2-3	16	-	TGTGCCAGCAGCGTAGAAGCGGGCATCACCACAGATACGCAGTATTTT	CASSVEAGITTDTQYF
TRBV24-1	-	TRBJ2-1	14	-	TGTGCCACCAGTGAACCCCCCAGGAACAATGAGCAGTTCTTC	CATSEPPRNNEQFF
TRBV19	-	TRBJ1-3	14	-	TGTGCCAGTAGTACGACGGAGAAAGGAAACACCATATATTTT	CASSTTEKGNTIYF
TRBV3-1/TRBV3-2	TRBD2	TRBJ2-1	14	-	TGTGCCAGCAGCTTGACTAGCGGAAGCAATGAGCAGTTCTTC	CASSLTSGSNEQFF
TRBV5-8	TRBD1	TRBJ1-5	16	-	TGTGCCAGCAGCACAGGACAGGGGTTGAGCAATCAGCCCCAGCATTTT	CASSTGQGLSNQPQHF
TRBV30	-	TRBJ1-6	13	few	TGTGCCTGGCAGGGGCATCTTAATTCACCCCTCCACTTT	CAWQGHLNSPLHF